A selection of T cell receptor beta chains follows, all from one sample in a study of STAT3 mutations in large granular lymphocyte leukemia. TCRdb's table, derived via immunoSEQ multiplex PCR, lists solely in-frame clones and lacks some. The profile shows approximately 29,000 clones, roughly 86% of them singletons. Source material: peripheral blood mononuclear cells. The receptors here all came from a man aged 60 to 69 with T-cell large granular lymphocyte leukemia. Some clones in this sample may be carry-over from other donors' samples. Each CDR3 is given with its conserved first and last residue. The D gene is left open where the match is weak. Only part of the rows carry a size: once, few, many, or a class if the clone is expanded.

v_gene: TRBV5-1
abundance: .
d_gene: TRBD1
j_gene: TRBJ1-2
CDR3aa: CASSLADRGYGYTF
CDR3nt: TGCGCCAGCAGCTTGGCCGACAGGGGATATGGCTACACCTTC

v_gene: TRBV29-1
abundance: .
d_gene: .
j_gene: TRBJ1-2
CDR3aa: CSVGGHGDGYTF
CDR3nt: TGCAGCGTTGGGGGCCACGGGGATGGCTACACCTTC

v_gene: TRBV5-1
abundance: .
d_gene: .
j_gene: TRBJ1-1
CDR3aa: CASSLVPTGSGNTEAFF
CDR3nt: TGCGCCAGCAGCTTGGTCCCTACAGGTTCGGGGAACACTGAAGCTTTCTTT

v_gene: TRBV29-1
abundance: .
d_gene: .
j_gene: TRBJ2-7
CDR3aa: CSVRGANPTKQYF
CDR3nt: TGCAGCGTACGGGGGGCTAACCCTACGAAGCAGTACTTC

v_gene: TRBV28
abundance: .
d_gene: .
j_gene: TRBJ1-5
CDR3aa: CASSLLGGDNQPQHF
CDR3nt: TGTGCCAGCAGTTTGTTAGGGGGTGACAATCAGCCCCAGCATTTT

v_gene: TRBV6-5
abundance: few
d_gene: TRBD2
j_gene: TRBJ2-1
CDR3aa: CASSIYSGRSNEQFF
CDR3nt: TGTGCCAGCAGTATCTATAGCGGGAGGTCGAATGAGCAGTTCTTC

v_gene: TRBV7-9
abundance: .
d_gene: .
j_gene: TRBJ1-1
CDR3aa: CASSLLTNTEAFF
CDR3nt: TGTGCCAGCAGCTTACTAACGAACACTGAAGCTTTCTTT

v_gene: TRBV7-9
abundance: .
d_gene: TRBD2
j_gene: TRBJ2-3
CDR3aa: CASSPMGGNTDTQYF
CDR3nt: TGTGCCAGCAGCCCCATGGGGGGGAACACAGATACGCAGTATTTT

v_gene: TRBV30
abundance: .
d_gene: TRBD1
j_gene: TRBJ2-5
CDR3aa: CAWRRQGAGETQYF
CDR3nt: TGTGCCTGGAGACGACAGGGGGCTGGAGAGACCCAGTACTTC

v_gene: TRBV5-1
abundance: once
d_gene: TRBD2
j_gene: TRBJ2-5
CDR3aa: CASSSTGLAEETQYF
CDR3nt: TGCGCCAGCAGCTCCACTGGACTAGCGGAAGAGACCCAGTACTTC

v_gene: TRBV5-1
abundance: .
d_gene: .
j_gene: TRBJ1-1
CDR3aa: CASSLEEGGEAFF
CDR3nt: TGCGCCAGCAGCTTGGAAGAGGGAGGTGAAGCTTTCTTT

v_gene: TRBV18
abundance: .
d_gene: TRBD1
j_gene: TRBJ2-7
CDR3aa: CASSPPGQEPYEQYF
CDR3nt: TGTGCCAGCTCACCCCCGGGACAGGAGCCCTACGAGCAGTACTTC

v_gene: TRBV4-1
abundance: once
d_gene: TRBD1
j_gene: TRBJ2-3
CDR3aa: CASSQEGGNTDTQYF
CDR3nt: TGCGCCAGCAGCCAAGAAGGGGGCAACACAGATACGCAGTATTTT

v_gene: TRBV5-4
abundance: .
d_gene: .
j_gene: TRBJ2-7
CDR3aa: CATPQGVISYEQYF
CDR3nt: TGTGCCACTCCCCAGGGAGTCATCTCCTACGAGCAGTACTTC

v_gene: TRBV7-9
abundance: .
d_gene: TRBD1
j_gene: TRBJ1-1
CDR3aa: CASSFGTVQNTEAFF
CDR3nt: TGTGCCAGCAGCTTCGGGACAGTACAGAACACTGAAGCTTTCTTT

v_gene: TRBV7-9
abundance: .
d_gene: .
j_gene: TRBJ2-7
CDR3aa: CASTPLHEQYF
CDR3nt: TGTGCCAGCACTCCGCTCCACGAGCAGTACTTC

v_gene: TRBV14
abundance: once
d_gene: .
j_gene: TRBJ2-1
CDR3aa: CASSPLNEQFF
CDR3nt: TGTGCCAGCAGCCCTCTCAATGAGCAGTTCTTC

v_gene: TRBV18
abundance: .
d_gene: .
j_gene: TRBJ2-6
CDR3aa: CASSTQDSGANVLTF
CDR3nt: TGTGCCAGCTCAACCCAGGACTCTGGGGCCAACGTCCTGACTTTC

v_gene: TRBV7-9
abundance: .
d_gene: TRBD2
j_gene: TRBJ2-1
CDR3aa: CASSLELAGTYNEQFF
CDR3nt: TGTGCCAGCAGCTTAGAACTAGCGGGGACCTACAATGAGCAGTTCTTC

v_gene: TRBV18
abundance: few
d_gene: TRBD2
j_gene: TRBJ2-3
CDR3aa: CASSPPWEGVGGPTQYF
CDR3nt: TGTGCCAGCTCACCACCGTGGGAAGGCGTGGGAGGGCCTACGCAGTATTTT

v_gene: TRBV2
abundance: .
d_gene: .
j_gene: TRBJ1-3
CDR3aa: CASTGGAGNTIYF
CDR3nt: TGTGCCAGCACGGGGGGCGCTGGAAACACCATATATTTT

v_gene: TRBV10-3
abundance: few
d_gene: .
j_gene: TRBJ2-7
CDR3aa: CATQLAKGGEQYF
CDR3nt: TGTGCCACCCAACTAGCAAAGGGGGGCGAGCAGTACTTC

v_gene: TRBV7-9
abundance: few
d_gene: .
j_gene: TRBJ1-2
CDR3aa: CASSLYSRQWDGYTF
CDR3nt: TGTGCCAGCAGCCTTTATAGTCGACAGTGGGATGGCTACACCTTC

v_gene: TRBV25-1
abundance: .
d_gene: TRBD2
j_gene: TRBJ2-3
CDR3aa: CASGAGVALDTQYF
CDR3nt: TGTGCCAGCGGGGCGGGAGTTGCGCTGGATACGCAGTATTTT

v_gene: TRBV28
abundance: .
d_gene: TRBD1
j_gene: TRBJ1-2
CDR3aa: CASSGQDDYGYTF
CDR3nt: TGTGCCAGCAGCGGACAGGACGACTATGGCTACACCTTC

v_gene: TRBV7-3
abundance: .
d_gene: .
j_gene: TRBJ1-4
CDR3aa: CASSPGLINEKLFF
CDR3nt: TGTGCCAGCAGCCCGGGACTCATTAATGAAAAACTGTTTTTT

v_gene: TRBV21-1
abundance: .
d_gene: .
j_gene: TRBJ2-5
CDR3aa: CASSRGETQYF
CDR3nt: TGTGCCAGCAGCAGAGGGGAGACCCAGTACTTC

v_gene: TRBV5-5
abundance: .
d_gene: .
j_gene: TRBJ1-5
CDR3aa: CASSWGPGTSNQPQHF
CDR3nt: TGTGCCAGCAGCTGGGGACCGGGTACGAGCAATCAGCCCCAGCATTTT

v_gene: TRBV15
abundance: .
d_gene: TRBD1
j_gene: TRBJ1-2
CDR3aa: CATSSGDRVMSGYTF
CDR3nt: TGTGCCACCAGCTCAGGAGACAGGGTCATGAGTGGCTACACCTTC

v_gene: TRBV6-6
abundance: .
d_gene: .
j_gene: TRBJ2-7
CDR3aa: CASSYSGQGFDEQYF
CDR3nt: TGTGCCAGCAGTTACTCAGGCCAGGGATTCGACGAGCAGTACTTC

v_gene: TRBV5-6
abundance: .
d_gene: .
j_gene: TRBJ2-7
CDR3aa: CASSLRALKHYEQYF
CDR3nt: TGTGCCAGCAGCTTAAGGGCCCTAAAGCACTACGAGCAGTACTTC

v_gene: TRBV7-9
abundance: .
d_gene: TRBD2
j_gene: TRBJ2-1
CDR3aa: CASSSVVGAGGGGEQFF
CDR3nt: TGTGCCAGCAGCTCCGTCGTCGGAGCGGGAGGCGGAGGTGAGCAGTTCTTC

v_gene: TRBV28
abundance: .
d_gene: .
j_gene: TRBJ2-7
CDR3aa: CASEGRSYEQYF
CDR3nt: TGTGCCAGTGAGGGGAGATCCTACGAGCAGTACTTC

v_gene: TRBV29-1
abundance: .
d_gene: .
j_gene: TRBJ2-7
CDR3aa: CSVQGPTEEQYF
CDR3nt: TGCAGCGTCCAGGGACCGACCGAGGAGCAGTACTTC

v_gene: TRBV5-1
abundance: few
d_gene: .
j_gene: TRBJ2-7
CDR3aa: CASSLERADGQYF
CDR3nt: TGCGCCAGCAGCTTGGAGAGGGCAGACGGGCAGTACTTC

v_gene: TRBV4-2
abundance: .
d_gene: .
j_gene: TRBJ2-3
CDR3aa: CASSAGGADTQYF
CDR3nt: TGTGCCAGCAGCGCTGGCGGTGCAGATACGCAGTATTTT

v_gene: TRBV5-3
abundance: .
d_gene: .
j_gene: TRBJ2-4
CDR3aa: CARSPYCRLAKNIQYF
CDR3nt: TGTGCCAGAAGTCCCTACTGTCGCCTAGCCAAAAACATTCAGTACTTC

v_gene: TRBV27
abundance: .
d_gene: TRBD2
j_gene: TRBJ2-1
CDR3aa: CASSLGLAGSYEQFF
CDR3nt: TGTGCCAGCAGTTTAGGGCTAGCGGGAAGCTATGAGCAGTTCTTC

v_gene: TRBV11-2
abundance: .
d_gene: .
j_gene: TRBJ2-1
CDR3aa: CASSLQITSYNEQFF
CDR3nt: TGTGCCAGCAGCTTACAGATTACCTCCTACAATGAGCAGTTCTTC

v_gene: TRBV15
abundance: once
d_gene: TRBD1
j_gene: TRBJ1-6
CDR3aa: CATRLTGASSNSPLHF
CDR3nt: TGTGCCACCCGCTTGACAGGGGCGAGTTCTAATTCACCCCTCCACTTT

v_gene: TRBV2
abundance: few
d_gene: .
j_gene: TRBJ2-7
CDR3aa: CASSWQDSYEQYF
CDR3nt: TGTGCCAGCAGTTGGCAGGACTCCTACGAGCAGTACTTC

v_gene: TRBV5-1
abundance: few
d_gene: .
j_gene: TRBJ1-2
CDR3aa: CASSIRANYGYTF
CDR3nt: TGCGCCAGCAGTATACGAGCTAACTATGGCTACACCTTC

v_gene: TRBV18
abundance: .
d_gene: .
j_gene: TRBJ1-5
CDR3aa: CASSPLGQNSNQPQHF
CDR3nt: TGTGCCAGCTCACCCCTGGGACAAAATAGCAATCAGCCCCAGCATTTT

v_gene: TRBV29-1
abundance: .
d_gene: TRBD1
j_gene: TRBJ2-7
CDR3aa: CSVSQTGPYEQYF
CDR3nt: TGCAGCGTTTCCCAGACAGGGCCCTACGAGCAGTACTTC

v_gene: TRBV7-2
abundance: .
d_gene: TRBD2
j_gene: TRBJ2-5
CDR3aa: CASSFLAEETQYF
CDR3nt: TGTGCCAGCAGCTTTCTAGCGGAAGAGACCCAGTACTTC

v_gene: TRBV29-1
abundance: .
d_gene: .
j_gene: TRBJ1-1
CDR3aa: CSVQPGRTEAFF
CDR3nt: TGCAGCGTTCAGCCAGGGCGCACTGAAGCTTTCTTT

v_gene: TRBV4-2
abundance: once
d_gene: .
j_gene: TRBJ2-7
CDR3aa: CASSQERGEHTYEQYF
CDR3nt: TGTGCCAGCAGCCAAGAACGCGGGGAACATACCTACGAGCAGTACTTC

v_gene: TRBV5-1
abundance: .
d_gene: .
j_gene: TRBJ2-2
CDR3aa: CASIPEWGLRELFF
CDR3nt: TGCGCCAGCATCCCTGAGTGGGGCCTCCGGGAGCTGTTTTTT

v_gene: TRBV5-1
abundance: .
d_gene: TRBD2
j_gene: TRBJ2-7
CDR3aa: CASSDTSGSTYEQYF
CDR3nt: TGCGCCAGCAGTGATACTAGCGGGAGCACCTACGAGCAGTACTTC

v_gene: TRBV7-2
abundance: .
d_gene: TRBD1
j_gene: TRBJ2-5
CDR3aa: CASSPRTGWDETQYF
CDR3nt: TGTGCCAGCAGCCCCCGGACAGGGTGGGACGAGACCCAGTACTTC

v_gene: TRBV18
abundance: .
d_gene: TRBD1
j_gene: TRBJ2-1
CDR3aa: CASSLLDRNEQFF
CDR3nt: TGTGCCAGCTCACTCTTGGACAGGAATGAGCAGTTCTTC

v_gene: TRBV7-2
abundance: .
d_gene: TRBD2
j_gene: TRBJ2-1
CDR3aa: CASSSRGRVLAGVGNEQFF
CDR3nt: TGTGCCAGCAGCTCCCGGGGCAGGGTCCTAGCGGGGGTGGGCAATGAGCAGTTCTTC

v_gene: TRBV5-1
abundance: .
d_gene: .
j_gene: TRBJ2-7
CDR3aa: CASSIGGYEQYF
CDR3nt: TGCGCCAGCAGCATCGGAGGCTACGAGCAGTACTTC

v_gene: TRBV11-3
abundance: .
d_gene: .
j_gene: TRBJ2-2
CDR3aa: CASSFSGVQNTGELFF
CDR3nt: TGTGCCAGCAGCTTCAGCGGAGTCCAGAACACCGGGGAGCTGTTTTTT

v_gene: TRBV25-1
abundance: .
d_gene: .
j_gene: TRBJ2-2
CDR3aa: CASSPTTSLVGGELFF
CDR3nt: TGTGCCAGCAGTCCTACGACCAGCCTGGTGGGCGGGGAGCTGTTTTTT

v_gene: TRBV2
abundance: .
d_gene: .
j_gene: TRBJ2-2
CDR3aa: CASSEALGTGELFF
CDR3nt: TGTGCCAGCAGTGAAGCCTTAGGTACCGGGGAGCTGTTTTTT

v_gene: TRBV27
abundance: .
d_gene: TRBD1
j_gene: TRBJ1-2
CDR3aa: CASSLMGTDYGYTF
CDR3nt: TGTGCCAGCAGTTTAATGGGGACAGACTATGGCTACACCTTC

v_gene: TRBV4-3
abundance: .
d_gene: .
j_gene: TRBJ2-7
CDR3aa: CASSQDPGGVYEQYF
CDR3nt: TGCGCCAGCAGCCAAGACCCCGGGGGCGTCTACGAGCAGTACTTC

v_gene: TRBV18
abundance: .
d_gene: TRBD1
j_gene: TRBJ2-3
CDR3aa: CASSPGQGGTDTQYF
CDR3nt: TGTGCCAGCTCACCGGGACAGGGGGGCACAGATACGCAGTATTTT

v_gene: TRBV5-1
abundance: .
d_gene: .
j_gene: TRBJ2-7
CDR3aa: CASSLAVGGEGEQYF
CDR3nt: TGCGCCAGCAGCTTGGCCGTAGGGGGGGAAGGGGAGCAGTACTTC